The present entry profiles one T cell receptor (beta chain) with its context. The antigen remains undetermined. The junction differs from germline at one of its ends, possibly a read error. The entry originates in a study of tumor-infiltrating lymphocytes in primary liver carcinoma. Overall study: Stage T1-T3 N0M0 tumors spanned about 4.2 to 11 cm. Regardless of tissue type, samples showed similar yields of roughly 3.5 to 7.5 million productive TCRbeta reads. General study results and limits: Tumor tissue displayed a significantly greater top-250-clone fraction than blood (p = 0.039).

Starting from 400 to 500 ng of total RNA, TCR beta cDNA was produced with a primer in the constant region. Three nested multiplex PCR rounds, a slightly modified ARM-PCR, produced the libraries for TCR beta. Each of the first two PCR rounds ran 9 to 11 cycles with TRBV1-TRBV30 forward and C-beta reverse primers. TCRdb reprocessed the multiplex PCR reads with MiXCR, giving one entry per CDR3 protein. This sample has about 30,000 distinct CDR3 sequences, with around 70% found just once. Germline-derived CDR1 and CDR2 are SGHRS and YFSETQ. This CDR3 has 13 amino acids. Scientists recovered RNA and DNA together from approximately 20-30 mg of unsorted bulk tissue. The patients had histopathologically diagnosed primary liver carcinoma, and their disease was treated by surgical resection.

The chain is built from TRBV5-1 and TRBJ2-7; 7 bases align to TRBD2. The TCR was taken from a woman aged 30 to 39 with primary liver carcinoma and hepatitis B virus infection. Material: liver tumor tissue from sampling region 3. Stated subset: tumor region T3, left-lateral pole. In DNA form, the CDR3 reads TGCGCCAGCGGGGAGGGAAGCTCCTACGAGCAGAACTTC. It yields the protein CASGEGSSYEQNF.